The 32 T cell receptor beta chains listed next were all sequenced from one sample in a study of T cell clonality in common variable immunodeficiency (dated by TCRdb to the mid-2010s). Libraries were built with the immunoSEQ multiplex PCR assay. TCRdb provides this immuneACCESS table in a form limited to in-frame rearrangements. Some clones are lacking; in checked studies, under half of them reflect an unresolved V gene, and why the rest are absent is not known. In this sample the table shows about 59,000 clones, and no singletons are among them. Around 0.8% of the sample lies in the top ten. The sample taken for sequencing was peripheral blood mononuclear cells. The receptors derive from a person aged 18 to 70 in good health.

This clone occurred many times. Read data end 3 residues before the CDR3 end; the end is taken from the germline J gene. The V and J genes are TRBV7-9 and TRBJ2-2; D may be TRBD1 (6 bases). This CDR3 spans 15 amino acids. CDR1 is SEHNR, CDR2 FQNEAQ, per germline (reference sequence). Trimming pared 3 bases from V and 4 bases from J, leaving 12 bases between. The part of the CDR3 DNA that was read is TGTGCCAGCAGCTTCTCAGGGGTAGGCACCGGGGAG. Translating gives CASSFSGVGTGE. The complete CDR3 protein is CASSFSGVGTGELFF.

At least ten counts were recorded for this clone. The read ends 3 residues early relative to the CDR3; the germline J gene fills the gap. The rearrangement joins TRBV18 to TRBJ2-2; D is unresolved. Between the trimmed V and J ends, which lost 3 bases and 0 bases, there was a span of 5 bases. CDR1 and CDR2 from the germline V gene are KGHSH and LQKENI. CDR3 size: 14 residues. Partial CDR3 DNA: TGTGCCAGCTCACCGGCCCCGAACACCGGGGAG. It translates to CASSPAPNTGE. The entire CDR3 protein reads CASSPAPNTGELFF.

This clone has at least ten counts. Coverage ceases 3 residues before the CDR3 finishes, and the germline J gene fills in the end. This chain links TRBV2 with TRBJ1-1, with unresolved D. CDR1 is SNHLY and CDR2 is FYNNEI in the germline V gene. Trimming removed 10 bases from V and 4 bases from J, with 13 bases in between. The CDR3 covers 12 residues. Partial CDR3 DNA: TGTGCCACCACCCAGCGGCCCACTGAA. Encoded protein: CATTQRPTE. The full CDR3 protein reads CATTQRPTEAFF.

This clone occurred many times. Partial CDR3 DNA: TGTGCCAGCAGCTTGGACATGGCAGGGTATAATTCACCC. This codes for CASSLDMAGYNSP. The entire CDR3 sequence reads CASSLDMAGYNSPLHF. This rearrangement joins TRBV5-4 to TRBJ1-6, with D tentatively TRBD1 (5 bases). The read is 3 residues too short to cover the CDR3 end, so that end is filled in from the germline J gene. Germline assignment: CDR1 SGHNT and CDR2 YYREEE (reference sequence). Trimming shortened V by 0 bases and J by 4 bases, and 11 bases separated the two germline ends. This CDR3 has 16 residues. The full variable domain, with the rest looked up from reference TRBV5-4 and TRBJ1-6, is ETGVTQSPTHLIKTRGQQVTLRCSSQSGHNTVSWYQQALGQGPQFIFQYYREEENGRGNFPPRFSGLQFPNYSSELNVNALELDDSALYLCASSLDMAGYNSPLHFGNGTRLTVT.

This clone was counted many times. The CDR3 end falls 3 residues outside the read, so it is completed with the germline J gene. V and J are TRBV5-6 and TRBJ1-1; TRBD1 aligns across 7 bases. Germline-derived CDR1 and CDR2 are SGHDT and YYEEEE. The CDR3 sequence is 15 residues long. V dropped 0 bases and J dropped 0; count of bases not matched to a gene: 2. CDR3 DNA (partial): TGTGCCAGCAGCTTGGAGGACAGGATGAACACTGAA. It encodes CASSLEDRMNTE. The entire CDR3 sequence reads CASSLEDRMNTEAFF.

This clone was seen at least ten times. CDR3 DNA (partial): TGTGCCAGCAGCTTCGGACAGAACGACTATGGC. This encodes CASSFGQNDYG. The whole CDR3 is CASSFGQNDYGYTF. The rearrangement joins TRBV5-4 to TRBJ1-2; TRBD1 is a possible D gene (6 bases). The read falls 3 residues short of the CDR3 end, and the missing part is taken from the germline J gene. CDR3 length: 14 amino acids. With 2 bases removed from V and 3 bases from J, the gap between germline ends came to 11 bases. From germline, CDR1 is SGHNT and CDR2 YYREEE (reference sequence). The full variable domain, its missing parts supplied by reference TRBV5-4 and TRBJ1-2, is ETGVTQSPTHLIKTRGQQVTLRCSSQSGHNTVSWYQQALGQGPQFIFQYYREEENGRGNFPPRFSGLQFPNYSSELNVNALELDDSALYLCASSFGQNDYGYTFGSGTRLTVV.

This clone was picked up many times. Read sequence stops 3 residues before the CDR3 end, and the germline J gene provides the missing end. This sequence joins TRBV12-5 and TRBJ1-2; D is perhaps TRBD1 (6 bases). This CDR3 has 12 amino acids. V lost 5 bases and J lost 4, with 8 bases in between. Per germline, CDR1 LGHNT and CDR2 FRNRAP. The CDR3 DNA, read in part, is TGTGCTAGTGGTCTGGACAGCTATGGC. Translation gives CASGLDSYG. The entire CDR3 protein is CASGLDSYGYTF. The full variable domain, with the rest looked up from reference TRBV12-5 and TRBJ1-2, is DARVTQTPRHKVTEMGQEVTMRCQPILGHNTVFWYRQTMMQGLELLAYFRNRAPLDDSGMPKDRFSAEMPDATLATLKIQPSEPRDSAVYFCASGLDSYGYTFGSGTRLTVV.

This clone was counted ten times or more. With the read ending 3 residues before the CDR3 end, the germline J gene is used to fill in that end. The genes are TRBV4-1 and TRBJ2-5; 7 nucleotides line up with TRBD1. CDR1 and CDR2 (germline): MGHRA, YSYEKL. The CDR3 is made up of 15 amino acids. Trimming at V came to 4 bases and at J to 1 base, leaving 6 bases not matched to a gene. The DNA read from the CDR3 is TGCGCCAGCAGCCGCCTTGCAGGGGGCCAAGAGACC. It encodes CASSRLAGGQET. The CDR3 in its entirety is CASSRLAGGQETQYF.

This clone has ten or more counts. CDR3 DNA (partial): TGTGCCAGCAGTGAGCCCCCTTCCGAGGGTACGGGCACAGATACG. Its protein product is CASSEPPSEGTGTDT. The whole CDR3 sequence is CASSEPPSEGTGTDTQYF. The V gene is TRBV2, the J gene TRBJ2-3; D perhaps matches TRBD2 (5 bases). Read sequence stops 3 residues before the CDR3 end, and the germline J gene provides the missing end. There are 18 residues in the CDR3. Trimming pared 3 bases from V and 1 base from J, leaving 20 bases between. Germline CDR1 is SNHLY and CDR2 is FYNNEI.

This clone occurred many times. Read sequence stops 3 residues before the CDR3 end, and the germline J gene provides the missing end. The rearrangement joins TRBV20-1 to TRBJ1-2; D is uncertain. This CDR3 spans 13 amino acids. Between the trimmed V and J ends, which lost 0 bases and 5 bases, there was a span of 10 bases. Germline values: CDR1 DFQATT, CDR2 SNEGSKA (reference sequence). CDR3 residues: CSARERSPYGYTF. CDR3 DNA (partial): TGCAGTGCTAGAGAAAGAAGCCCTTATGGC.

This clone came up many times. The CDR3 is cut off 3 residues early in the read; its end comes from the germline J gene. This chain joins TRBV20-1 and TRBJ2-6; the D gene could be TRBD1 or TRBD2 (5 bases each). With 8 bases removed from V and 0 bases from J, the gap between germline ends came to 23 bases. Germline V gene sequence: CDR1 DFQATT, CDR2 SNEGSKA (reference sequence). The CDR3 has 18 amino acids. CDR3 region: CSRARGEWNFSGANVLTF. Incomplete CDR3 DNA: TGCAGTAGGGCAAGAGGGGAGTGGAACTTCTCTGGGGCCAACGTC.

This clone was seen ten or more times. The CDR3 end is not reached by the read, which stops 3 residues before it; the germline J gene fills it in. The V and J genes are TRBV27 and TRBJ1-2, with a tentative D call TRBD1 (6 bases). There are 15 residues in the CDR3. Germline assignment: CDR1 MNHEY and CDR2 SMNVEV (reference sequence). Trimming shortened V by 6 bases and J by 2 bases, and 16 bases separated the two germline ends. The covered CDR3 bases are TGTGCCAGCAGAACAATTACTACAGGGAACTATGGC. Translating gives CASRTITTGNYG. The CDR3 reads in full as CASRTITTGNYGYTF.

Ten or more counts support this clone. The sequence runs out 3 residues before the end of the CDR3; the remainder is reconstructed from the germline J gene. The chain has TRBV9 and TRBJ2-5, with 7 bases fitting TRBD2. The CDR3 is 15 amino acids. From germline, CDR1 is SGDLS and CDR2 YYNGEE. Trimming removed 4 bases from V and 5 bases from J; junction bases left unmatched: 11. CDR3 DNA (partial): TGTGCCAGCAGCTCCTCGCTAGCGGCCAGGGAGACC. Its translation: CASSSSLAARET. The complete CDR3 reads CASSSSLAARETQYF.

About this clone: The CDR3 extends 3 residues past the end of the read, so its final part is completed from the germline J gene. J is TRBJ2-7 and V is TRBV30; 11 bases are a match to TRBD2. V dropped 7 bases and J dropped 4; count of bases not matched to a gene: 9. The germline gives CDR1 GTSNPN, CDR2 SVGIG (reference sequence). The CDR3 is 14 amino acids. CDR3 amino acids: CAFSLLAGAYEQYF. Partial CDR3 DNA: TGTGCCTTTAGTTTACTAGCGGGAGCATACGAG.

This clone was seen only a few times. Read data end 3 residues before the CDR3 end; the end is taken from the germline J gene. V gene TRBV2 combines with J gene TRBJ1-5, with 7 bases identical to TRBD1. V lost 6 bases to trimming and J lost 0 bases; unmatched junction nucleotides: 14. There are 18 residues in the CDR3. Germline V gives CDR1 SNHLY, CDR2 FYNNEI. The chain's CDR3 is CASSRGQTILYSNQPQHF. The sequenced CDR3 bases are TGTGCCAGCAGCCGGGGACAGACGATTCTTTATAGCAATCAGCCC.

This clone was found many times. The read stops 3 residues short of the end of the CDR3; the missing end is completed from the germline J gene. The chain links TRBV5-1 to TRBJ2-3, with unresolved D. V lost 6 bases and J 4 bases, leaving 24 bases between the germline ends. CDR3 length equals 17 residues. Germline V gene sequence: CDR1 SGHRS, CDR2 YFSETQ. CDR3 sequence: CASKKSLSPSNSDTQYF. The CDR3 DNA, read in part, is TGCGCCAGCAAAAAGAGTCTTTCGCCTAGTAATTCAGATACG.

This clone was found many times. The sequenced CDR3 bases are TGTGCCAGCAGCCCAGGGAGGCAGGGTGAG. This encodes CASSPGRQGE. The complete CDR3 sequence is CASSPGRQGEQFF. The rearrangement links TRBV7-9 to TRBJ2-1; the D gene is possibly TRBD2 (6 bases). The read ends 3 residues early relative to the CDR3; the germline J gene fills the gap. This CDR3 comprises 13 residues. The V gene lost 5 bases and the J gene lost 9 bases, with 14 bases spanning the gap. Germline V gene lookup returns CDR1 SEHNR and CDR2 FQNEAQ (reference sequence).

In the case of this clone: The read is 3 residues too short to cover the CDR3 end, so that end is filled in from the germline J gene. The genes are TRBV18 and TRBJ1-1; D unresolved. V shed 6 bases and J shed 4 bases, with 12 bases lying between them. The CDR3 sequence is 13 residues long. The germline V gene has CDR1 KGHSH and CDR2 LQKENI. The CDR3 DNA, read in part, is TGTGCCAGCTCGCCGAGGGCGGGCACTGAA. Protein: CASSPRAGTE. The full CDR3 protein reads CASSPRAGTEAFF.

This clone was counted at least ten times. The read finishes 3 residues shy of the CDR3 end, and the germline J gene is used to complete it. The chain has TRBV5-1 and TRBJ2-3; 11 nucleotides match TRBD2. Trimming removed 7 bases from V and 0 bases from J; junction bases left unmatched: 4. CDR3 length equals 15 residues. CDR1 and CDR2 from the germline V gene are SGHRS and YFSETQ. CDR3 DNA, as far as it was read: TGCGCCAGCGGACTAGCGGGTTCTAGCACAGATACG. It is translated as CASGLAGSSTDT. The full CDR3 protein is CASGLAGSSTDTQYF.

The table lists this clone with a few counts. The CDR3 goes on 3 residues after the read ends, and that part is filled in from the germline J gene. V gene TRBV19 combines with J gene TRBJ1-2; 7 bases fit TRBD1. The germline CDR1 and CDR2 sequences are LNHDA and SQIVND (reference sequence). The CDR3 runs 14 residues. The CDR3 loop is CASSPGGGTDTYTF. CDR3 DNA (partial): TGTGCCAGTAGTCCTGGAGGGGGCACAGATACC.

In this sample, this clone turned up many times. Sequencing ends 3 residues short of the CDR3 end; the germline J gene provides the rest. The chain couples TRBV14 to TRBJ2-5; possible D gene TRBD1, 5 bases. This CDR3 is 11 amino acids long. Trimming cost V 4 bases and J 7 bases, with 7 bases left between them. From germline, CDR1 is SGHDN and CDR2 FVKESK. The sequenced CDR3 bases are TGTGCCAGCAGCCTCCAGGGGACC. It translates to CASSLQGT. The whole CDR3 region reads CASSLQGTQYF.

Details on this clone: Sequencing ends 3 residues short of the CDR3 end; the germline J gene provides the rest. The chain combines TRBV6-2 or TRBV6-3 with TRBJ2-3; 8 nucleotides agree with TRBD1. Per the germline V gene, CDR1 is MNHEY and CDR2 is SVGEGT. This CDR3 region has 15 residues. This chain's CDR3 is CASSPGQGESQPQYF. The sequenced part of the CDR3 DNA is TGTGCCAGCAGCCCCGGACAGGGTGAGAGTCAGCCG.

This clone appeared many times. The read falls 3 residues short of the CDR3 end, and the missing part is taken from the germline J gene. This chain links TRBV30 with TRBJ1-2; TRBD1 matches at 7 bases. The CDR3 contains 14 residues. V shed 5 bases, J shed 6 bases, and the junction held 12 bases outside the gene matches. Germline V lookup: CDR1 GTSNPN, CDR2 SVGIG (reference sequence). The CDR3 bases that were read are TGTGCCTGGGACATAATGACAGGGTCGGATGGC. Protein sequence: CAWDIMTGSDG. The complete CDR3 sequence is CAWDIMTGSDGYTF.

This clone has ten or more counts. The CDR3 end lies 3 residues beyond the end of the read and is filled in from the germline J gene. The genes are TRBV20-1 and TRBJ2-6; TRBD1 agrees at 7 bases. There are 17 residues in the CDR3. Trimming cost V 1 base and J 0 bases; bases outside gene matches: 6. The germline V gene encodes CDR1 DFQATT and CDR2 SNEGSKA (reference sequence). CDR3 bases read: TGCAGTGCTAGAGGCCGGGACAGTGTCTCTGGGGCCAACGTC. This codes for CSARGRDSVSGANV. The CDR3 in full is CSARGRDSVSGANVLTF.

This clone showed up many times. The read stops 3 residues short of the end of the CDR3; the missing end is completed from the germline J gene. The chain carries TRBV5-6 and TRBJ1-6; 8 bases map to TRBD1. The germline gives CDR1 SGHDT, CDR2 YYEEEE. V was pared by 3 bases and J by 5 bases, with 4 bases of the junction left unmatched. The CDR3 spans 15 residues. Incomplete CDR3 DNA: TGTGCCAGCAGCTACAGGGGGATTGATAATTCACCC. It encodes CASSYRGIDNSP. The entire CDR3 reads CASSYRGIDNSPLHF.

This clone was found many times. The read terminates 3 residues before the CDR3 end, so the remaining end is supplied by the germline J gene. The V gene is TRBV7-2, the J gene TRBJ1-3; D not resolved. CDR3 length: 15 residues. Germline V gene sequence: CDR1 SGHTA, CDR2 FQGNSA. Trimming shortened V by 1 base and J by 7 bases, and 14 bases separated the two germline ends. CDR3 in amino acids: CASSLGPRPENTIYF. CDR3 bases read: TGTGCCAGCAGCTTAGGTCCGCGGCCTGAGAACACC.

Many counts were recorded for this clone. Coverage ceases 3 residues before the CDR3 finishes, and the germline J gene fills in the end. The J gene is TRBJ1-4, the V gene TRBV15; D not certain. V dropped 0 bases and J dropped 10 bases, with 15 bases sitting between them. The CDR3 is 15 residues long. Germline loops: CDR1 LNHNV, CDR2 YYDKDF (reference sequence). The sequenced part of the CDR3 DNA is TGTGCCACCAGCAGAGATCACGGGGTTCCCGGAAAA. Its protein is CATSRDHGVPGK. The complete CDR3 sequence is CATSRDHGVPGKLFF.

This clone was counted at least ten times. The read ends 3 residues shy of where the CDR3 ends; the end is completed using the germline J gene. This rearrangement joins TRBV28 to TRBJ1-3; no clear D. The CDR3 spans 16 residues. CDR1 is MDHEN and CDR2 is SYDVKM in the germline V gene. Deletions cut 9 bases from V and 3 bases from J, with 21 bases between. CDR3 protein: CASSLPDISLGNTIYF. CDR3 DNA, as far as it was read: TGTGCCAGTTCCCTCCCCGACATCTCCCTTGGAAACACC.

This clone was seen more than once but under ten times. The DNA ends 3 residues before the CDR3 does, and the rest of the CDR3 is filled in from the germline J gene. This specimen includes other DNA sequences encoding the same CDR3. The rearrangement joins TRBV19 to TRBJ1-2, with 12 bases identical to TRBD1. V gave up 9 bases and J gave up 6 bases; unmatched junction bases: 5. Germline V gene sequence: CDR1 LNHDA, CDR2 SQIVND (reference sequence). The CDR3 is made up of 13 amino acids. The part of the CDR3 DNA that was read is TGTGCCAGCCGGGACAGGGGGCGCGATGGC. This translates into CASRDRGRDG. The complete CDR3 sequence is CASRDRGRDGYTF.

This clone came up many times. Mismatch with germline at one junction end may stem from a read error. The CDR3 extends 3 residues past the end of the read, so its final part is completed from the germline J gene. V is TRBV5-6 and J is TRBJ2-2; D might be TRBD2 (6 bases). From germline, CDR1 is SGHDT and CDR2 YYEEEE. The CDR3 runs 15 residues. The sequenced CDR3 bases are TGTGCCAGCAGCCCGGGACGGCAGAACACCGGGGGG. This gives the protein CASSPGRQNTGG. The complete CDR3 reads CASSPGRQNTGGLFF.

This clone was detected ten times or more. CDR3 region: CASSQTGGYKDGYTF. Incomplete CDR3 DNA: TGTGCCAGCAGCCAGACAGGGGGCTATAAGGATGGC. The chain joins TRBV14 to TRBJ1-2; 10 bases match TRBD1. The read terminates 3 residues ahead of where the CDR3 ends, so the germline J gene completes it. Trimming took 3 bases from V and 6 from J; bases not matched to a gene: 7. The CDR3 length is 15 residues. CDR1 and CDR2 (germline): SGHDN, FVKESK.

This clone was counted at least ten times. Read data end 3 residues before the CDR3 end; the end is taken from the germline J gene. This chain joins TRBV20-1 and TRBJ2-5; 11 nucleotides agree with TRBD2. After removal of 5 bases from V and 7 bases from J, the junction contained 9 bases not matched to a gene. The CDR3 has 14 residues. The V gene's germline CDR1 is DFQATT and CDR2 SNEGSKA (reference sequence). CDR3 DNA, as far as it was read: TGCAGTGCTCAGACTAGCGGGACCGGTGTGACC. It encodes CSAQTSGTGVT. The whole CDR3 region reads CSAQTSGTGVTQYF.